These 13 T cell receptor beta chains came from one sample sequenced in a study of shared clonotypes between healthy human individuals. Generated by immunoSEQ multiplex PCR, the TCRdb table keeps only in-frame clones and is missing some. This table holds approximately 440,000 clones, around 77% found once. Sequences were obtained from PBMCs. These receptors came from a woman aged 40 to 49 in good health. Some clones in this sample may be carry-over from other donors' samples.

The chain is built from TRBV29-1 and TRBJ2-3, with unresolved D. V was trimmed by 0 bases and J by 2 bases, leaving 12 bases between them. CDR3 length: 15 amino acids. In germline, CDR1 is SQVTM, CDR2 ANQGSEA. In DNA, the CDR3 is TGCAGCGTTGAAGAGGGGTATACCCTCACAGATACGCAGTATTTT. Its protein product is CSVEEGYTLTDTQYF.

V usage is TRBV15 and J usage is TRBJ2-1, with 9 bases matching TRBD2. There are 21 residues in the CDR3. The ends lost 0 bases at V and 0 bases at J; junction bases unmatched: 15. Germline V CDR1 and CDR2: LNHNV, YYDKDF (reference sequence). The CDR3 is CATSRDLSWREGPISYNEQFF. The CDR3, as DNA: TGTGCCACCAGCAGAGATTTATCTTGGCGGGAGGGCCCAATCTCCTACAATGAGCAGTTCTTC.

V and J are TRBV7-2 and TRBJ2-7; TRBD2 agrees at 8 bases. V trimming: 1 base; J trimming: 6 bases; junction bases outside the gene matches: 5. The germline gives CDR1 SGHTA, CDR2 FQGNSA. This CDR3 has 14 amino acids. The CDR3 region is CASSLDGRAFEQYF. As DNA, the CDR3 is TGTGCCAGCAGCTTAGACGGGAGGGCCTTCGAGCAGTACTTC.

V is TRBV10-3 and J is TRBJ1-1; 8 nucleotides match TRBD1. There are 14 residues in the CDR3. CDR1 and CDR2 from the germline V gene are ENHRY and SYGVKD. J lost 1 base, V lost 5 bases, and 3 bases had no gene match. CDR3 in amino acids: CAISFGQGNTEAFF. CDR3 sequence (DNA): TGTGCCATCAGTTTTGGACAGGGGAACACTGAAGCTTTCTTT.

J is TRBJ2-5 and V is TRBV5-4; the match to TRBD2 covers 11 bases. Germline V gene data show CDR1 as SGHNT and CDR2 as YYREEE (reference sequence). The CDR3 sequence is 17 residues long. With 4 bases clipped from V and 2 bases from J, the junction kept 10 bases outside the gene matches. CDR3 protein: CASSPTPGLAEQETQYF. The CDR3 DNA reads TGTGCCAGCAGCCCCACCCCGGGACTAGCGGAACAAGAGACCCAGTACTTC.

This clone was counted ten times or more. The V and J genes are TRBV6-1 and TRBJ1-5; D call uncertain. Trimming removed 2 bases at V and 7 bases at J, with 18 bases between. Germline CDR1 MNHNS, CDR2 SASEGT. There are 16 residues in the CDR3. This CDR3 is CASSENWAGAIQPQHF. DNA of the CDR3: TGTGCCAGCAGTGAAAATTGGGCGGGAGCCATACAGCCCCAGCATTTT.

Concerning this clone: Just one base apart from a much larger clone, this may be a read error. In this CDR3 the conserved last residue, phenylalanine or tryptophan, is missing, so a read error is likely. The chain uses TRBV18 and TRBJ2-4; D is possibly TRBD1 (7 bases). The germline CDR1 and CDR2 sequences are KGHSH and LQKENI. V was trimmed by 4 bases and J by 6 bases, leaving 16 bases between them. This CDR3 is built from 15 residues. As DNA, the CDR3 is TGTGCCAGCTCACGTCCAGGGGGGACCGGAAACATTCAGTACCTC. This gives the protein CASSRPGGTGNIQYL.

A single count supports this clone. This chain links TRBV7-9 with TRBJ2-7; 10 positions match TRBD1. The V segment lost 5 bases and the J segment 0 bases; nucleotides outside the gene matches: 4. From germline, CDR1 is SEHNR and CDR2 FQNEAQ (reference sequence). This CDR3 is built from 15 residues. DNA for the CDR3: TGTGCCAGCAGCCCGGGACAGGGGACCTCCTACGAGCAGTACTTC. It specifies CASSPGQGTSYEQYF.

In this sample, this clone turned up once. The rearrangement joins TRBV18 to TRBJ2-5; D is unresolved. The V gene's germline CDR1 is KGHSH and CDR2 LQKENI. The V and J ends lost 3 bases and 4 bases respectively, with 12 bases between them. The CDR3 is 14 amino acids. The CDR3 here is CASSPPSSRETQYF. DNA of the CDR3: TGTGCCAGCTCACCCCCTAGTAGTCGAGAGACCCAGTACTTC.

The sample holds a few counts of this clone. A far bigger clonotype differs at one base, so this is likely a read error. Other DNA sequences in this specimen translate into the identical CDR3. The chain recombines TRBV6-5 with TRBJ1-1, with TRBD1 identical over 7 bases. Per germline, CDR1 MNHEY and CDR2 SVGAGI. The CDR3 is made up of 12 amino acids. This CDR3 reads CASRQGGTEAFF. The CDR3 DNA follows: TGTGCCAGCAGGCAAGGGGGCACTGAAGCCTTCTTT.

This rearrangement joins TRBV6-6 to TRBJ2-1; D is possibly TRBD1 (6 bases). V was shortened by 6 bases and J by 0 bases, with 12 bases between the two germline ends. From germline, CDR1 is MNHNY and CDR2 SVGAGI (reference sequence). The CDR3 length is 15 residues. CDR3 sequence (DNA): TGTGCCAGCAGGTTCCAGGGGAGCTCCTACAATGAGCAGTTCTTC. As protein: CASRFQGSSYNEQFF.

The genes are TRBV5-1 and TRBJ2-5, with TRBD2 as a possible D gene (6 bases). V was pared by 4 bases and J by 4 bases, with 17 bases between. The CDR3 contains 15 residues. Germline CDR1 and CDR2: SGHRS and YFSETQ. For the CDR3, the DNA is TGCGCCAGCAGCCAGGAGGGCCTAAGTCGAGAGACCCAGTACTTC. This translates into CASSQEGLSRETQYF.

The chain couples TRBV29-1 to TRBJ2-5, with 9 bases identical to TRBD1. The CDR3 has 12 amino acids. Germline CDR1 and CDR2: SQVTM and ANQGSEA. In nucleotides, the CDR3 is TGCGGCTCCGGGACAGGGATAGAGACCCAGTACTTC. As protein: CGSGTGIETQYF.